This is a list of T cell receptor beta chains from one sample in a study of shared clonotypes between healthy human individuals. Method: immunoSEQ multiplex PCR; TCRdb's copy keeps in-frame clones and lacks some. This table holds about 1.1 million clones, 60% to 80% found once. Sequenced: memory CD4+ T cells from PBMCs. The receptors were sampled from a man younger than 35 in good health. Some clones in this sample may be carry-over from other donors' samples. CDR3s include the opening cysteine and the closing phenylalanine or tryptophan. The order of the fields is CDR3 protein, V gene, J gene.

cdr3_aa: CSALLSTGGDTQYF
v_call: TRBV29-1
j_call: TRBJ2-3

cdr3_aa: CASTDGSSYEQYF
v_call: TRBV5-1
j_call: TRBJ2-7

cdr3_aa: CASSLQHRGPNEQYF
v_call: TRBV5-4
j_call: TRBJ2-7

cdr3_aa: CASSLGTGNRPYEQYF
v_call: TRBV27
j_call: TRBJ2-7

cdr3_aa: CATERQGNTEAFF
v_call: TRBV2
j_call: TRBJ1-1

cdr3_aa: CASSPGLGMNTEAFF
v_call: TRBV18
j_call: TRBJ1-1

cdr3_aa: CASSVARGDSNVLTF
v_call: TRBV9
j_call: TRBJ2-6

cdr3_aa: CASSPPGRGGTDTQYF
v_call: TRBV7-9
j_call: TRBJ2-3

cdr3_aa: CATSRDPQWGTEAFF
v_call: TRBV15
j_call: TRBJ1-1

cdr3_aa: CASSRTYEQYF
v_call: TRBV5-6
j_call: TRBJ2-7

cdr3_aa: CASSLAPGLNSFGELFF
v_call: TRBV7-9
j_call: TRBJ2-2

cdr3_aa: CASSDQGTNTEAFF
v_call: TRBV2
j_call: TRBJ1-1

cdr3_aa: CASSNGVGLETQYF
v_call: TRBV21-1
j_call: TRBJ2-5

cdr3_aa: CASRGTGALGSTEAFF
v_call: TRBV11-1
j_call: TRBJ1-1

cdr3_aa: CASSKKGAYEQYF
v_call: TRBV5-4
j_call: TRBJ2-7

cdr3_aa: CASGLVLGPQLEQFF
v_call: TRBV12-5
j_call: TRBJ2-1

cdr3_aa: CASKAQGGYTGELFF
v_call: TRBV10-3
j_call: TRBJ2-2

cdr3_aa: CATSSGTLSSYEQYF
v_call: TRBV15
j_call: TRBJ2-7

cdr3_aa: CASSSLRGMNTEAFF
v_call: TRBV27
j_call: TRBJ1-1

cdr3_aa: CASSRSEPPNEKLFF
v_call: TRBV18
j_call: TRBJ1-4

cdr3_aa: CASSLEGAAGTGELFF
v_call: TRBV7-3
j_call: TRBJ2-2

cdr3_aa: CASSQDVGEGTDTQYF
v_call: TRBV14
j_call: TRBJ2-3

cdr3_aa: CASGTGFNQPQHF
v_call: TRBV7-2
j_call: TRBJ1-5

cdr3_aa: CASTWGHTEAFF
v_call: TRBV28
j_call: TRBJ1-1

cdr3_aa: CASSLDTGANVLTF
v_call: TRBV5-4
j_call: TRBJ2-6

cdr3_aa: CASSFFPGRNTGELFF
v_call: TRBV5-1
j_call: TRBJ2-2